The T cell receptor beta chain described here comes from a study of T-cell reconstitution after alpha-beta-depleted transplantation in children. Construction of the TCRbeta library involved unique molecular identifiers. Via MiXCR, TCRdb re-called the PCR reads, giving one row per CDR3 protein. The sample has 600,000 to 700,000 distinct CDR3 sequences, roughly 17% seen once. Germline V lookup: CDR1 SGHDT, CDR2 YYEEEE. The length of the CDR3 is 12 residues. Trimming pared 4 bases from V and 4 bases from J, leaving 5 bases between. The V call is TRBV5-6, the J call TRBJ2-2; D not resolved. The TCR sequence derives from a human donor who donated a stem cell graft to a child with acute myeloid leukemia. Sequences were derived from PBMCs from the stem cell graft donor, sampled from the stem cell graft. CDR3 in amino acids: CASSAPTGELFF. CDR3 DNA: TGTGCCAGCAGCGCTCCCACCGGGGAGCTGTTTTTT.